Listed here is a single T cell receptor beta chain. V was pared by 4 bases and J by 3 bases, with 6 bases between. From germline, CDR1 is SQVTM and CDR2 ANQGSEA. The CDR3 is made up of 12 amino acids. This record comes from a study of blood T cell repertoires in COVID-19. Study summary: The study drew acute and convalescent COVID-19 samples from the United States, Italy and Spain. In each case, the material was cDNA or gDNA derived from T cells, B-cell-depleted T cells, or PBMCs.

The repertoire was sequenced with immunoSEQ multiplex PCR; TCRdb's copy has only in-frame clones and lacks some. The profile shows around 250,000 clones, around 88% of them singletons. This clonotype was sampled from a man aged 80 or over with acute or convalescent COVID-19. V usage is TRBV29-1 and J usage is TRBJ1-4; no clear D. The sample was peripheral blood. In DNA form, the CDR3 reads TGCAGCGTTGGACTTGCTAATGAAAAACTGTTTTTT. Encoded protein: CSVGLANEKLFF.